Listed here is a single TCR beta chain. In this sample, this clone turned up a few times. It has no known antigen specificity. Base qualities were left out, and no much larger clone turns up one base away. These data belong to a study of T cell changes during pregnancy in multiple sclerosis (dated by TCRdb to between 2017 and 2020). Some background on the complete study: Changes in the T cell repertoire over the course of pregnancy were examined in this study in women with multiple sclerosis.

The library was built by means of the immunoSEQ multiplex PCR assay. TCRdb took over this immuneACCESS table, retaining in-frame rearrangements with V and J assigned. Such tables are incomplete; in checked studies, under half of the missing clones stem from an unresolved V gene, and the remainder is unexplained. This sample comprises approximately 45,000 clones, around four fifths of them detected only once. In total, the top ten clones hold around 0.65% of the sample. From the germline V gene (reference sequence), CDR1 is GTSNPN and CDR2 is SVGIG. The trim is 2 bases for V and 8 bases for J, with a gap of 13 bases between the germline ends. The CDR3 spans 13 residues, from the cysteine through the phenylalanine. Of all the DNA, just the CDR3 is kept, 39 bases in frame from base 1.

The sequence was obtained from a female donor with multiple sclerosis, enrolled in a pregnancy study. The V gene is TRBV30 and the J gene is TRBJ1-5; perhaps TRBD1 is the D gene, with 5 bases matching. Sequenced material: CD4+ T cells from peripheral blood mononuclear cells, taken before pregnancy. The bases read TGTGCCTGGAGTAGGCAGGGCCGAGAGCCCCAGCATTTT. Its translation reads: CAWSRQGREPQHF. Beyond the CDR3, the reference TRBV30 and TRBJ1-5 genes provide the residues; the full variable domain reads: SQTIHQWPATLVQPVGSPLSLECTVEGTSNPNLYWYRQAAGRGLQLLFYSVGIGQISSEVPQNLSASRPQDRQFILSSKKLLLSDSGFYLCAWSRQGREPQHFGDGTRLSIL.